This TCR beta chain appears in the sequencing data of a study of cytomegalovirus exposure and HLA in healthy donors. The PCR was carried out with 60 Vbeta primers and 13 Jbeta primers. Some clones are missing from TCRdb's copy, which holds only in-frame ones; the method was immunoSEQ multiplex PCR. In the table there are roughly 69,000 clones, roughly 70% of which are singletons. Regarding this clone: Its antigen is undetermined.

This CDR3 has 14 residues. The germline V and J ends were trimmed by 8 bases and 3 bases, with 14 bases remaining between them. The germline V gene has CDR1 SNHLY and CDR2 FYNNEI. Regarding the study as a whole: Across HLA loci, a later analysis found differing TCR association rates, with DRB1 most and HLA-C fewest.

This TCR derives from a man aged 50 to 59 in good health and CMV-seronegative. Sequences were obtained from PBMCs. This chain connects TRBV2 to TRBJ2-4; possibly TRBD1 for D (6 bases). The CDR3 reads CASQAARGKNIQYF. CDR3 in DNA: TGTGCCAGCCAGGCCGCCAGGGGCAAAAACATTCAGTACTTC. Supplemented by reference TRBV2 and TRBJ2-4, the full variable domain reads EPEVTQTPSHQVTQMGQEVILRCVPISNHLYFYWYRQILGQKVEFLVSFYNNEISEKSEIFDDQFSVERPDGSNFTLKIRSTKLEDSAMYFCASQAARGKNIQYFGAGTRLSVL.